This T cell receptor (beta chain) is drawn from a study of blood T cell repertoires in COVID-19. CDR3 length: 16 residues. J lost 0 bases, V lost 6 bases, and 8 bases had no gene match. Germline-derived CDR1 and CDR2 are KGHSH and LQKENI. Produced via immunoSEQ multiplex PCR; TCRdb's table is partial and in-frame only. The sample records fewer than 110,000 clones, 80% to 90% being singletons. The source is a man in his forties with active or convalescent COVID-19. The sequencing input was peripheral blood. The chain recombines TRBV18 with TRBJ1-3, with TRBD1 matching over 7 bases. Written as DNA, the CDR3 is TGTGCCAGCTCCCGCTACAGGGGCAACTCTGGAAACACCATATATTTT. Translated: CASSRYRGNSGNTIYF.